This T cell receptor beta chain stems from a study of cytomegalovirus exposure and HLA in healthy donors. Germline V CDR1 and CDR2: LNHDA, SQIVND (reference sequence). The CDR3 has 11 amino acids. Trimming left V 3 bases short and J 8 bases short, with 4 bases between. PCR primers comprised 60 Vbeta and 13 Jbeta primers. Method: immunoSEQ multiplex PCR; TCRdb's copy keeps in-frame clones and lacks some. The data hold hundreds of thousands of clones, with about two thirds observed a single time. The clonotype was recovered from a man aged 40-49 years in good health and CMV-seropositive. The sample was PBMCs. The gene calls are TRBV19 and TRBJ1-4, with no clear D. The CDR3 bases are TGTGCCAGTAGTATTGGCGAAAAACTGTTTTTT. As protein: CASSIGEKLFF.